These 29 T cell receptor beta chains came from one sample sequenced in a study of cytomegalovirus exposure and HLA in healthy donors. The PCR contained 60 Vbeta and 13 Jbeta primers. Measured with immunoSEQ multiplex PCR; TCRdb has only the in-frame clones, and not every one. The sample lists about 180,000 clones, around 82% occurring once. Sample: PBMCs. The receptors derive from a middle-aged man in good health and CMV-seronegative.

The rearrangement uses TRBV6-6 and TRBJ1-2; D is possibly TRBD1 (6 bases). Germline values: CDR1 MNHNY, CDR2 SVGAGI (reference sequence). This CDR3 is built from 15 residues. V lost 2 bases and J 4 bases, leaving 14 bases between the germline ends. The CDR3 region has the DNA TGTGCCAGCAGTTACGGGGGCAGGACTGCCTATGGCTACACCTTC. The encoded protein is CASSYGGRTAYGYTF.

On this clone itself: Other DNA sequences in this sample translate to the same CDR3. The chain joins TRBV7-2 to TRBJ2-7, with 13 bases matching TRBD2. Germline CDR1 is SGHTA and CDR2 is FQGNSA. The CDR3 length is 14 residues. The V gene end was trimmed by 5 bases and the J gene end by 6 bases; junction bases not matched to a gene: 4. The CDR3 DNA is TGTGCCAGCAGCCCTGGACTAGCGGGAGTCGAGCAGTACTTC. It codes for CASSPGLAGVEQYF.

This chain connects TRBV10-2 to TRBJ2-7; D is perhaps TRBD1 (5 bases). CDR3 length: 13 amino acids. Trimming cost V 9 bases and J 7 bases, with 19 bases left between them. The germline V gene has CDR1 WSHSY and CDR2 SAAADI. The CDR3 reads CASGATSHGEQYF. In DNA, the CDR3 is TGCGCCAGTGGGGCCACCTCCCACGGGGAGCAGTACTTC.

The chain couples TRBV7-9 to TRBJ1-3; 8 bases map to TRBD1. Germline CDR1 reads SEHNR; CDR2 reads FQNEAQ (reference sequence). V dropped 8 bases and J dropped 0; count of bases not matched to a gene: 0. The CDR3 loop spans 13 amino acids. The CDR3 protein is CASGTGSGNTIYF. The CDR3 nucleotides are TGTGCCAGCGGGACAGGCTCTGGAAACACCATATATTTT.

This sequence joins TRBV7-6 and TRBJ2-5; D gene unclear. Trimming shortened V by 5 bases and J by 3 bases, and 7 bases separated the two germline ends. From germline, CDR1 is SGHVS and CDR2 FNYEAQ. The CDR3 length is 12 residues. Here the CDR3 DNA reads TGTGCCAGCAGCCCGGTAGAAGAGACCCAGTACTTC. Residues: CASSPVEETQYF.

The chain carries TRBV10-1 and TRBJ1-1; perhaps TRBD1 as D (5 bases). This CDR3 is 15 amino acids long. V was pared by 3 bases and J by 5 bases, with 16 bases between. CDR1 is WNHNN, CDR2 SYGVQD, per germline (reference sequence). The CDR3 DNA reads TGCGCCAGCAGTGAAGACAGTCGGAGACGGACTGAAGCTTTCTTT. Translating it yields CASSEDSRRRTEAFF.

The rearrangement joins TRBV6-5 to TRBJ1-1; 8 nucleotides line up with TRBD1. The V gene end was trimmed by 7 bases and the J gene end by 2 bases; junction bases not matched to a gene: 9. This CDR3 comprises 15 residues. CDR1 is MNHEY, CDR2 SVGAGI, per germline. CDR3 sequence: CASTRTGRINTEAFF. CDR3 coding DNA: TGTGCCAGCACCCGGACAGGGAGGATAAACACTGAAGCTTTCTTT.

A single count supports this clone. This chain links TRBV7-9 with TRBJ2-3, with 8 bases lining up with TRBD1. V was clipped by 4 bases and J by 0 bases; unmatched bases: 3. The CDR3 loop spans 15 amino acids. CDR1 SEHNR and CDR2 FQNEAQ come from the germline V gene (reference sequence). CDR3 DNA: TGTGCCAGCAGCTCAGACAGGGGAAGCACAGATACGCAGTATTTT. Translation gives CASSSDRGSTDTQYF.

This clone was seen only a few times. The genes are TRBV7-2 and TRBJ2-7, with D perhaps matching TRBD2 (6 bases). The CDR3 runs to 14 residues. The germline V and J ends were trimmed by 3 bases and 7 bases, with 16 bases remaining between them. The germline CDR1 and CDR2 sequences are SGHTA and FQGNSA. In nucleotides, the CDR3 is TGTGCCAGCAGCTTTGGCACGGGCGCGGGGGAGCAGTACTTC. Translation: CASSFGTGAGEQYF.

This sequence joins TRBV9 and TRBJ2-2; D unclear. Germline loops: CDR1 SGDLS, CDR2 YYNGEE. V dropped 4 bases and J dropped 6 bases, with 16 bases sitting between them. This CDR3 spans 15 amino acids. CDR3 region: CASSPHPHGAGELFF. The CDR3 coding sequence is TGTGCCAGCAGCCCTCACCCTCATGGAGCCGGGGAGCTGTTTTTT. The whole variable domain, remainder taken from reference TRBV9 and TRBJ2-2, is DSGVTQTPKHLITATGQRVTLRCSPRSGDLSVYWYQQSLDQGLQFLIQYYNGEERAKGNILERFSAQQFPDLHSELNLSSLELGDSALYFCASSPHPHGAGELFFGEGSRLTVL.

The V and J genes are TRBV19 and TRBJ2-7, with D hard to call. CDR1 and CDR2 (germline): LNHDA, SQIVND (reference sequence). V was pared by 7 bases and J by 2 bases, with 9 bases between. CDR3 length: 12 residues. CDR3 loop: CASNLTAYEQYF. CDR3 nucleotide sequence: TGTGCCAGTAACCTGACTGCCTACGAGCAGTACTTC.

CDR3 sequence (DNA): TGTGCCAGCAGCCCCACAACCCCGGAGCAGTACTTC. It encodes CASSPTTPEQYF. The gene calls are TRBV9 and TRBJ2-7; D uncertain. CDR3 length equals 12 residues. V lost 4 bases and J 7 bases, leaving 12 bases between the germline ends. Per germline, CDR1 SGDLS and CDR2 YYNGEE.

The V gene is TRBV30, the J gene TRBJ1-5; no reliable D call. The CDR3 spans 13 residues. Looked up from germline, CDR1 is GTSNPN and CDR2 is SVGIG (reference sequence). V dropped 2 bases and J dropped 5 bases, with 10 bases sitting between them. For the CDR3, the DNA is TGTGCCTGGAGTACGGGAACCCATCAGCCCCAGCATTTT. Protein: CAWSTGTHQPQHF.

This chain uses TRBV7-5 with TRBJ2-7; the table's D call, TRBD1, was not checked against the DNA. TRBV7-5 is described as a pseudogene. This CDR3 has 15 amino acids. The CDR3 bases are TGTGCCAGAAGCCTCCGGGACAGGGGCGGGGACGAGCAGTACTTC. Translated, it gives CARSLRDRGGDEQYF.

The gene calls are TRBV21-1 and TRBJ1-1; whether TRBD1, the table's D call, matches the DNA was not checked. TRBV21-1 corresponds to a pseudogene. The CDR3 consists of 18 residues. The CDR3 DNA reads TGTGCCAGCGCTGCAGGTCTATGGGTGCAAGGGGTGAACACTGAAGCTTTCTTT. Translated: CASAAGLWVQGVNTEAFF.

The rearrangement links TRBV18 to TRBJ1-3; possibly TRBD1 for D (5 bases). The CDR3 extends over 15 amino acids. V gave up 5 bases and J gave up 2 bases, with 13 bases separating them. CDR1 and CDR2 from the germline V gene are KGHSH and LQKENI. The CDR3 spells CASSRSAGPGNTIYF. CDR3 nucleotides: TGTGCCAGCTCAAGGTCGGCGGGACCTGGAAACACCATATATTTT.

This clone has a handful of counts. The rearrangement links TRBV19 to TRBJ1-2; D gene unclear. Between the trimmed V and J ends, which lost 5 bases and 0 bases, there was a span of 10 bases. Germline lookup yields CDR1 LNHDA and CDR2 SQIVND (reference sequence). CDR3 length equals 14 residues. Here the CDR3 reads CASSERGSNYGYTF. The CDR3 DNA follows: TGTGCCAGTAGTGAAAGAGGATCTAACTATGGCTACACCTTC.

This clone showed up just once. The chain is built from TRBV21-1 and TRBJ2-1; the table names TRBD2, a call not compared with the DNA. TRBV21-1 is flagged as a pseudogene. The CDR3 consists of 15 residues. This CDR3 is CASSKVGRERDEQFF. The CDR3, as DNA: TGTGCCAGCAGCAAAGTGGGGCGGGAGAGGGATGAGCAGTTCTTC.

The chain joins TRBV5-1 to TRBJ2-1, with 8 bases fitting TRBD2. The ends lost 3 bases at V and 4 bases at J; junction bases unmatched: 6. The V gene's germline CDR1 is SGHRS and CDR2 YFSETQ. The CDR3 has 15 amino acids. CDR3: CASSWGLGRYNEQFF. CDR3 nucleotides: TGCGCCAGCAGCTGGGGACTAGGGCGGTACAATGAGCAGTTCTTC.

The chain links TRBV2 to TRBJ2-2, with D tentatively TRBD1 (6 bases). V dropped 1 base and J dropped 6 bases, with 6 bases sitting between them. The CDR3 spans 13 residues. Per germline, CDR1 SNHLY and CDR2 FYNNEI. In DNA, the CDR3 is TGTGCCAGCAGTGAAGGGGGGCCCGGGGAGCTGTTTTTT. Translating it yields CASSEGGPGELFF.

V gene TRBV5-1 combines with J gene TRBJ1-5; D not certain. Germline values: CDR1 SGHRS, CDR2 YFSETQ. Trimming pared 4 bases from V and 2 bases from J, leaving 7 bases between. The CDR3 totals 13 residues. The CDR3 loop is CASSPRGNQPQHF. DNA for the CDR3: TGCGCCAGCAGCCCCCGGGGCAATCAGCCCCAGCATTTT.

The chain is built from TRBV6-1 and TRBJ2-7; 10 bases align to TRBD1. V was pared by 3 bases and J by 0 bases, with 5 bases of the junction left unmatched. The CDR3 runs to 16 residues. Germline loops: CDR1 MNHNS, CDR2 SASEGT. The CDR3 coding sequence is TGTGCCAGCAGTGACCGGTGGGACAGGGGCTCCTACGAGCAGTACTTC. Residues: CASSDRWDRGSYEQYF.

V usage is TRBV5-6 and J usage is TRBJ1-1; D is ambiguous. CDR1 SGHDT and CDR2 YYEEEE come from the germline V gene. The CDR3 is 12 residues long. With 0 bases removed from V and 7 bases from J, the gap between germline ends came to 7 bases. Written as DNA, the CDR3 is TGTGCCAGCAGCTTGGTTTCAGGTGAAGCTTTCTTT. Its translation is CASSLVSGEAFF.

This rearrangement joins TRBV27 to TRBJ2-1, with a possible D match to TRBD2 (6 bases). The length of the CDR3 is 16 residues. CDR1 is MNHEY and CDR2 is SMNVEV in the germline V gene (reference sequence). The V end was cut by 2 bases, the J end by 4 bases, with 15 bases between. DNA of the CDR3: TGTGCCAGCAGTTTAGTCCCCGGAGGGCGGTACAATGAGCAGTTCTTC. The encoded protein is CASSLVPGGRYNEQFF.

The chain links TRBV9 to TRBJ2-1; TRBD1 matches at 8 bases. V lost 3 bases and J lost 2; bases outside the gene matches: 7. Germline V lookup: CDR1 SGDLS, CDR2 YYNGEE. This CDR3 comprises 16 residues. CDR3 sequence: CASSDLGQVTYNEQFF. For the CDR3, the DNA is TGTGCCAGCAGCGATTTGGGACAGGTAACCTACAATGAGCAGTTCTTC.

This clone appeared a few times. The J gene is TRBJ1-2, the V gene TRBV19; weak D call: TRBD1 (6 bases). The CDR3 runs 13 residues. V was trimmed by 10 bases and J by 6 bases, leaving 18 bases between them. Per the germline V gene, CDR1 is LNHDA and CDR2 is SQIVND (reference sequence). CDR3 nucleotide sequence: TGTGCCACCCAAAGAGGGGGACGGGATGGCTACACCTTC. Translation: CATQRGGRDGYTF. The whole variable domain, filled in from reference TRBV19 and TRBJ1-2, reads DGGITQSPKYLFRKEGQNVTLSCEQNLNHDAMYWYRQDPGQGLRLIYYSQIVNDFQKGDIAEGYSVSREKKESFPLTVTSAQKNPTAFYLCATQRGGRDGYTFGSGTRLTVV.

This chain joins TRBV7-8 and TRBJ1-4; 8 positions agree with TRBD1. The V and J ends lost 4 bases and 1 base, in that order; junction bases with no gene match: 5. Germline lookup yields CDR1 SGHVS and CDR2 FQNEAQ. This CDR3 comprises 16 residues. CDR3 coding DNA: TGTGCCAGCAGCTCCCGAGACAGGGGAACTAATGAAAAACTGTTTTTT. Protein product: CASSSRDRGTNEKLFF.

This clone occurred a few times. The V gene is TRBV7-2, the J gene TRBJ2-7, with 7 bases identical to TRBD1. Germline lookup yields CDR1 SGHTA and CDR2 FQGNSA. The V segment lost 5 bases and the J segment 7 bases; nucleotides outside the gene matches: 14. The CDR3 length is 15 residues. The CDR3 spells CASSPRRTGGQEQYF. The CDR3 nucleotides are TGTGCCAGCAGCCCTAGGAGGACAGGAGGACAGGAGCAGTACTTC.

This clone has just a few counts. This chain links TRBV7-2 with TRBJ1-2; the D gene is possibly TRBD1 (6 bases). Looked up from germline, CDR1 is SGHTA and CDR2 is FQGNSA. Trimming stripped 5 bases from V and 8 bases from J, with 24 bases between. The CDR3 covers 16 residues. CDR3 nucleotides: TGTGCCAGCAGCATCTCATATCGACAGGCCCACGACGGCTACACCTTC. It codes for CASSISYRQAHDGYTF.